This entry lists 28 T cell receptor beta chains sequenced from one sample in a study of cytomegalovirus exposure and HLA in healthy donors (dated by TCRdb to about 2017). The method behind the library was the immunoSEQ multiplex PCR assay. TCRdb took over this immuneACCESS table, retaining in-frame rearrangements with V and J assigned. Such tables are incomplete; in checked studies, under half of the missing clones stem from an unresolved V gene, and the remainder is unexplained. This sample gives 150,000 to 250,000 clones in total; roughly 82% of them show up just once. The ten largest account for roughly an eighth of the sample. Specimen: PBMCs. The receptors here all came from a woman in her twenties or thirties in good health and CMV-seropositive.

This chain links TRBV2 with TRBJ2-5; TRBD1 aligns across 7 bases. The CDR3 is 15 amino acids. V lost 1 base, J lost 3 bases, and 5 bases stayed unmatched. Germline CDR1 and CDR2: SNHLY and FYNNEI. The CDR3, as DNA: TGTGCCAGCAGTGAAGAGAGGGACAGAGAAGAGACCCAGTACTTC. Protein sequence: CASSEERDREETQYF. The full variable domain, completed using reference TRBV2 and TRBJ2-5, is EPEVTQTPSHQVTQMGQEVILRCVPISNHLYFYWYRQILGQKVEFLVSFYNNEISEKSEIFDDQFSVERPDGSNFTLKIRSTKLEDSAMYFCASSEERDREETQYFGPGTRLLVL.

This sequence joins TRBV27 and TRBJ1-1, with 9 bases identical to TRBD1. The V gene end was trimmed by 4 bases and the J gene end by 0 bases; junction bases not matched to a gene: 3. Germline CDR1 and CDR2: MNHEY and SMNVEV (reference sequence). This CDR3 comprises 15 residues. The CDR3 DNA reads TGTGCCAGCAGTTGGGGGACAGGGATGAACACTGAAGCTTTCTTT. As protein: CASSWGTGMNTEAFF.

V is TRBV6-5 and J is TRBJ2-1, with TRBD2 matching over 7 bases. The trim removed 2 bases at V and 1 base at J, leaving 5 bases unmatched. CDR1 MNHEY and CDR2 SVGAGI come from the germline V gene. The CDR3 length is 16 residues. The CDR3 region has the DNA TGTGCCAGCAGTTACGGTGCGGGAGTTTCCTACAATGAGCAGTTCTTC. It yields the protein CASSYGAGVSYNEQFF.

The chain employs TRBV5-6 and TRBJ1-1; D unresolved. The V end was cut by 3 bases, the J end by 6 bases, with 9 bases between. Per the germline V gene, CDR1 is SGHDT and CDR2 is YYEEEE. This CDR3 has 12 residues. The CDR3 reads CASSSRHSEAFF. The CDR3 coding sequence is TGTGCCAGCAGCTCACGACACTCTGAAGCTTTCTTT.

The rearrangement links TRBV2 to TRBJ1-5; a possible D gene is TRBD1 (6 bases). Per the germline V gene, CDR1 is SNHLY and CDR2 is FYNNEI. This CDR3 has 14 residues. The germline V and J ends were trimmed by 3 bases and 6 bases, with 12 bases remaining between them. The CDR3 here is CASSDTGRGQPQHF. CDR3 DNA: TGTGCCAGCAGTGACACAGGGCGCGGTCAGCCCCAGCATTTT.

J is TRBJ1-5 and V is TRBV2; 7 nucleotides align to TRBD1. With V trimmed by 5 bases and J by 9 bases, 7 bases remained unmatched. This CDR3 is 13 amino acids long. Germline V CDR1 and CDR2: SNHLY, FYNNEI. This chain's CDR3 is CASSTGDQRPQHF. The CDR3 coding sequence is TGTGCCAGCAGTACAGGGGACCAGCGGCCCCAGCATTTT.

About this clone itself: Mismatch with germline at one junction end may stem from a read error. This sequence joins TRBV2 and TRBJ1-2, with D unresolved. This CDR3 region has 10 residues. Germline-derived CDR1 and CDR2 are SNHLY and FYNNEI. Here the CDR3 DNA reads TGTGCCAGCCGGGGATTCGCCCGGAGCTTC. The encoded protein is CASRGFARSF.

V and J are TRBV19 and TRBJ2-1; D may be TRBD2 (6 bases). The ends were cut back, 6 bases at V and 0 bases at J, with 9 bases in the middle. The CDR3 sequence is 14 residues long. The germline CDR1 and CDR2 sequences are LNHDA and SQIVND (reference sequence). The CDR3 DNA is TGTGCCAGTAGCGCGGGATACTCCTACAATGAGCAGTTCTTC. This gives the protein CASSAGYSYNEQFF.

The gene calls are TRBV21-1 and TRBJ1-5. TRBV21-1 is deemed a pseudogene. CDR3 size: 15 residues. DNA of the CDR3: TGTGCCAGCAGCACCTCAGACGGGTACAATCAGCCCCAGCATTTT. This translates into CASSTSDGYNQPQHF.

The gene calls are TRBV11-3 and TRBJ1-1; D gene ambiguous. The CDR3 consists of 13 residues. Germline V CDR1 and CDR2: SGHNT, YENEEA. With 0 bases removed from V and 5 bases from J, the gap between germline ends came to 7 bases. The CDR3 region has the DNA TGTGCCAGCAGCTTAGATAGTTGGACTGAAGCTTTCTTT. It specifies CASSLDSWTEAFF.

V is TRBV5-1 and J is TRBJ2-3, with TRBD1 identical over 7 bases. After removal of 1 base from V and 0 bases from J, the junction contained 8 bases not matched to a gene. The CDR3 sequence is 17 residues long. The germline V gene encodes CDR1 SGHRS and CDR2 YFSETQ. DNA of the CDR3: TGCGCCAGCAGCTTGCAAACCGGGACAGAAAGCACAGATACGCAGTATTTT. Translating it yields CASSLQTGTESTDTQYF. Based on the CDR3 plus reference TRBV5-1 and TRBJ2-3, the full variable domain is KAGVTQTPRYLIKTRGQQVTLSCSPISGHRSVSWYQQTPGQGLQFLFEYFSETQRNKGNFPGRFSGRQFSNSRSEMNVSTLELGDSALYLCASSLQTGTESTDTQYFGPGTRLTVL.

This clone appeared a single time. V usage is TRBV27 and J usage is TRBJ1-4; 7 nucleotides line up with TRBD1. Germline CDR1 and CDR2: MNHEY and SMNVEV (reference sequence). The CDR3 extends over 17 amino acids. Trimming at V came to 7 bases and at J to 0 bases, leaving 11 bases not matched to a gene. The CDR3 region is CASKSRDRPSTNEKLFF. CDR3 nucleotide sequence: TGTGCCAGCAAATCGCGGGACAGACCCTCAACTAATGAAAAACTGTTTTTT. The complete variable domain, with remaining parts taken from reference TRBV27 and TRBJ1-4, reads EAQVTQNPRYLITVTGKKLTVTCSQNMNHEYMSWYRQDPGLGLRQIYYSMNVEVTDKGDVPEGYKVSRKEKRNFPLILESPSPNQTSLYFCASKSRDRPSTNEKLFFGSGTQLSVL.

Comments on this clone: Other DNA sequences within the sample encode an identical CDR3. The J gene is TRBJ1-2, the V gene TRBV30; no reliable D call. V gave up 0 bases and J gave up 8 bases, with 7 bases separating them. The CDR3 runs to 11 residues. Per the germline V gene, CDR1 is GTSNPN and CDR2 is SVGIG (reference sequence). The CDR3 DNA reads as TGTGCCTGGAGTGTAGGCGGAGGCTACACCTTC. Protein: CAWSVGGGYTF.

CDR3 bases: TGCGCCAGCAGCCATCAATACAGGGATAGCAATCAGCCCCAGCATTTT. Its translation is CASSHQYRDSNQPQHF. This chain connects TRBV4-1 to TRBJ1-5, with D perhaps matching TRBD1 (6 bases). The CDR3 totals 16 residues. V was cut by 3 bases and J by 0 bases, with 12 bases left in between. Germline CDR1 MGHRA, CDR2 YSYEKL.

The V call is TRBV5-6, the J call TRBJ1-4; D call uncertain. Germline lookup yields CDR1 SGHDT and CDR2 YYEEEE. Trimming stripped 3 bases from V and 8 bases from J, with 17 bases between. The CDR3 is made up of 15 amino acids. The CDR3 nucleotides read TGTGCCAGCAGCTCCTCGCGGGTCGGACGGGAAAAACTGTTTTTT. Its protein is CASSSSRVGREKLFF.

This chain uses TRBV7-2 with TRBJ2-1, with 7 nucleotides matching TRBD2. The CDR3 runs 16 residues. CDR1 and CDR2 from the germline V gene are SGHTA and FQGNSA. The V segment lost 1 base and the J segment 4 bases; nucleotides outside the gene matches: 7. The CDR3 bases are TGTGCCAGCAGCTTAGTAGGGCGGGAGCCGTACAATGAGCAGTTCTTC. Amino acid sequence: CASSLVGREPYNEQFF.

This chain links TRBV5-6 with TRBJ2-2; D is unresolved. The CDR3 consists of 14 residues. V was cut by 0 bases and J by 2 bases, with 5 bases left in between. The germline gives CDR1 SGHDT, CDR2 YYEEEE. CDR3 amino acids: CASSLAVNTGELFF. The CDR3 bases are TGTGCCAGCAGCTTGGCGGTTAACACCGGGGAGCTGTTTTTT.

J is TRBJ2-7 and V is TRBV6-5; TRBD2 matches 7 bases. V lost 6 bases to trimming and J lost 7 bases; unmatched junction nucleotides: 15. Germline V CDR1 and CDR2: MNHEY, SVGAGI. The CDR3 contains 15 residues. The chain's CDR3 is CASSRGGFSVVEQYF. CDR3 DNA: TGTGCCAGCAGCCGCGGGGGATTTTCCGTCGTTGAGCAGTACTTC.

The V call is TRBV28, the J call TRBJ1-5; 9 nucleotides agree with TRBD1. V lost 6 bases, J lost 6 bases, and 12 bases stayed unmatched. The germline CDR1 and CDR2 sequences are MDHEN and SYDVKM. CDR3 length: 16 amino acids. CDR3 loop: CASSEPQGAAGQPQHF. Written as DNA, the CDR3 is TGTGCCAGCAGCGAACCACAGGGGGCGGCGGGTCAGCCCCAGCATTTT.

The chain is built from TRBV27 and TRBJ1-3; no reliable D call. The CDR3 sequence is 15 residues long. Per germline, CDR1 MNHEY and CDR2 SMNVEV (reference sequence). Trimming pared 2 bases from V and 0 bases from J, leaving 8 bases between. The CDR3 coding sequence is TGTGCCAGCAGTTTAAACCCCGGCTCTGGAAACACCATATATTTT. Amino acid sequence: CASSLNPGSGNTIYF.

As DNA, the CDR3 is TGTGCCAGCATCCCGGGACACCAGCAGTTCTTC. It encodes CASIPGHQQFF. The V call is TRBV7-9, the J call TRBJ2-1; TRBD1 is a possible D gene (6 bases). This CDR3 contains 11 residues. Germline loops: CDR1 SEHNR, CDR2 FQNEAQ (reference sequence). V lost 7 bases to trimming and J lost 11 bases, with 12 bases between them.

The CDR3 reads CASSWTGDEQPQHF. The CDR3 region has the DNA TGTGCCAGCAGTTGGACAGGGGACGAACAGCCCCAGCATTTT. The rearrangement links TRBV7-2 to TRBJ1-5; 9 bases map to TRBD1. The CDR3 is 14 residues long. Germline assignment: CDR1 SGHTA and CDR2 FQGNSA. The J segment lost 7 bases and the V segment lost 6 bases, leaving 7 bases of the junction unmatched.

This clone occurred many times. J is TRBJ2-7 and V is TRBV29-1; 11 bases align to TRBD2. The CDR3 runs to 14 residues. Germline loops: CDR1 SQVTM, CDR2 ANQGSEA. V lost 5 bases to trimming and J lost 3 bases; unmatched junction nucleotides: 6. The CDR3 region is CSVRGLAGFYEQYF. The CDR3 nucleotides are TGCAGCGTTCGTGGACTAGCGGGTTTCTACGAGCAGTACTTC.

J is TRBJ2-7 and V is TRBV5-6; D may be TRBD2 (6 bases). Trimming took 2 bases from V and 3 from J, leaving 15 bases between them. Per the germline V gene, CDR1 is SGHDT and CDR2 is YYEEEE. The CDR3 is made up of 15 amino acids. The CDR3 loop is CASSFTPPGLYEQYF. The CDR3 DNA sequence: TGTGCCAGCAGCTTCACCCCTCCGGGACTCTACGAGCAGTACTTC.

The chain is built from TRBV15 and TRBJ1-5; D gene ambiguous. This CDR3 comprises 14 residues. Germline CDR1 is LNHNV and CDR2 is YYDKDF (reference sequence). V was pared by 3 bases and J by 0 bases, with 6 bases between. This chain's CDR3 is CATSSYFSNQPQHF. In DNA, the CDR3 is TGTGCCACCAGCAGTTATTTTAGCAATCAGCCCCAGCATTTT.

The chain is built from TRBV29-1 and TRBJ2-3; 7 bases are a match to TRBD1. CDR1 is SQVTM and CDR2 is ANQGSEA in the germline V gene. With 6 bases clipped from V and 4 bases from J, the junction kept 19 bases outside the gene matches. The CDR3 is 17 residues long. The CDR3 nucleotides read TGCAGCGTGGGACAGCCTCGGGACCACTTCGGGGCAGATACGCAGTATTTT. Protein: CSVGQPRDHFGADTQYF.

The rearrangement links TRBV5-1 to TRBJ1-2, with a tentative D call TRBD1 (6 bases). Looked up from germline, CDR1 is SGHRS and CDR2 is YFSETQ. CDR3 length equals 12 residues. Trimming left V 4 bases short and J 8 bases short, with 12 bases between. CDR3 amino acids: CASSPRGGGYTF. The CDR3 DNA is TGCGCCAGCAGCCCGAGGGGGGGAGGCTACACCTTC.

V gene TRBV2 combines with J gene TRBJ2-5; D remains ambiguous. Germline CDR1 and CDR2: SNHLY and FYNNEI. The germline V and J ends were trimmed by 3 bases and 2 bases, with 7 bases remaining between them. The CDR3 runs 13 residues. The CDR3 DNA is TGTGCCAGCAGTGACAACCGGCAAGAGACCCAGTACTTC. Encoded protein: CASSDNRQETQYF.